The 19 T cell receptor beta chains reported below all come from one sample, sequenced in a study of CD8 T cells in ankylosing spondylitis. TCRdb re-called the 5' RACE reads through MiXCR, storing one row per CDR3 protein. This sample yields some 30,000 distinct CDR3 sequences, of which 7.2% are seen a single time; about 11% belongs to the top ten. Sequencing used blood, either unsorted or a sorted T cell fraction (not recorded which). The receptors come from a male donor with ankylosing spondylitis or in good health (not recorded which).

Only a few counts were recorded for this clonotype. CDR3 bases: TGTGCCAGCAGCCAAGGATTAGGAGTGTACGAGCAGTACTTC. Amino acids: CASSQGLGVYEQYF. The chain is built from TRBV3-1 and TRBJ2-7; unclear D gene. The length of the CDR3 is 14 residues. The V and J ends lost 1 base and 4 bases respectively, with 11 bases between them. CDR1 is LGHDT and CDR2 is YNNKEL in the germline V gene (reference sequence).

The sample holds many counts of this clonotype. The CDR3 DNA reads as TGTGCCAGCAGTTTTGATAATAGCGGGGGACCTGGGGCCAACGTCCTGACTTTC. Amino acids: CASSFDNSGGPGANVLTF. V usage is TRBV12-3 or TRBV12-4 and J usage is TRBJ2-6, with 9 bases fitting TRBD2. Losses at the gene ends were 3 bases for V and 2 bases for J; bases not matched to a gene: 8. The CDR3 runs 18 residues.

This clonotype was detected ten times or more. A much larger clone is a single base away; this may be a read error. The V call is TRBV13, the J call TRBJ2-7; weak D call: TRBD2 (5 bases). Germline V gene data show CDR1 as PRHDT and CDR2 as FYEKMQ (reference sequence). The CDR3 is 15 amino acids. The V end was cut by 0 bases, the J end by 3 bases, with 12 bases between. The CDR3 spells CASSLGEEDGYEQYF. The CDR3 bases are TGTGCCAGCAGCTTAGGGGAGGAAGATGGCTACGAGCAGTACTTC.

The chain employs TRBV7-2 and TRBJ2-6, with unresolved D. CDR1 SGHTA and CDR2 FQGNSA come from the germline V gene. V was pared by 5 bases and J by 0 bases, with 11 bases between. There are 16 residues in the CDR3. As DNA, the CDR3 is TGTGCCAGCAGCGTGGACGCCTCCTCTGGGGCCAACGTCCTGACTTTC. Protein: CASSVDASSGANVLTF.

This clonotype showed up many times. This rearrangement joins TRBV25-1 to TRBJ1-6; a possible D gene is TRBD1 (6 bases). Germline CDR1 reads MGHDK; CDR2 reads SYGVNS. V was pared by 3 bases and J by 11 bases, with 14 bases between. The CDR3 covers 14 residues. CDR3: CASSDSGHDPPLHF. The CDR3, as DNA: TGTGCCAGCAGTGATTCGGGACATGACCCACCCCTCCACTTT.

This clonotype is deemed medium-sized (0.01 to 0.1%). The CDR3 DNA follows: TGCGCCAGCAGCTCCTGGGGACAGGGGGATGGCTACACCTTC. This sequence encodes CASSSWGQGDGYTF. J is TRBJ1-2 and V is TRBV5-1, with 11 bases matching TRBD1. This CDR3 has 14 residues. V was clipped by 3 bases and J by 6 bases; unmatched bases: 4. Germline lookup yields CDR1 SGHRS and CDR2 YFSETQ.

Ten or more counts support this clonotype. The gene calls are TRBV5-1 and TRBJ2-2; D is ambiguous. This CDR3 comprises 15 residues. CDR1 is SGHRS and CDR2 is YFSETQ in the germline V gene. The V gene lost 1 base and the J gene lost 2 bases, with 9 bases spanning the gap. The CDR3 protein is CASSLRPTNTGELFF. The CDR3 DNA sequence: TGCGCCAGCAGCTTGCGTCCTACTAACACCGGGGAGCTGTTTTTT.

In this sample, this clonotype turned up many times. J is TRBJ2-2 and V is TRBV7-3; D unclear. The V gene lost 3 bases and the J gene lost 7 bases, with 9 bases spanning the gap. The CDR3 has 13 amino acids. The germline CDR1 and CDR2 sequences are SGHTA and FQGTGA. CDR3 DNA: TGTGCCAGCAGCTTTCGACTGGGCGGGGAGCTGTTTTTT. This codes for CASSFRLGGELFF.

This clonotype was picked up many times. This chain's CDR3 is CATQDRGPETQYF. The CDR3 nucleotides read TGTGCCACCCAGGACAGGGGACCAGAGACCCAGTACTTC. The gene calls are TRBV24-1 and TRBJ2-5; 9 bases are a match to TRBD1. The J segment lost 4 bases and the V segment lost 9 bases, leaving 5 bases of the junction unmatched. The CDR3 covers 13 residues. CDR1 and CDR2 (germline): KGHDR, SFDVKD.

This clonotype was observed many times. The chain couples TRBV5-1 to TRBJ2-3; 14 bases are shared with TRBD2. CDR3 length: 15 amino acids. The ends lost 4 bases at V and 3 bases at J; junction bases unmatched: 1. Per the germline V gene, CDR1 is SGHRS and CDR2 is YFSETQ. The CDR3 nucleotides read TGCGCCAGCAGCGGGACTAGCGGGAGTACAGATACGCAGTATTTT. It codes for CASSGTSGSTDTQYF.

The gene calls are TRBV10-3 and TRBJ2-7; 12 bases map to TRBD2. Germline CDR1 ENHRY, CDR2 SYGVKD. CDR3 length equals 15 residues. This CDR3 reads CTTAPSGRAEYEQYF. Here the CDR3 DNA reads TGTACCACCGCTCCTAGCGGGAGGGCCGAGTACGAGCAGTACTTC.

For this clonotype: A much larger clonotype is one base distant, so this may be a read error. CDR3 region: CASLPRTVAKNIQYF. CDR3 sequence (DNA): TGTGCCAGCTTACCCCGGACTGTAGCCAAAAACATTCAGTACTTC. The chain recombines TRBV18 with TRBJ2-4; tentatively, D is TRBD2 (5 bases). This CDR3 is 15 amino acids long. Germline V CDR1 and CDR2: KGHSH, LQKENI. V was cut by 7 bases and J by 0 bases, with 13 bases left in between.

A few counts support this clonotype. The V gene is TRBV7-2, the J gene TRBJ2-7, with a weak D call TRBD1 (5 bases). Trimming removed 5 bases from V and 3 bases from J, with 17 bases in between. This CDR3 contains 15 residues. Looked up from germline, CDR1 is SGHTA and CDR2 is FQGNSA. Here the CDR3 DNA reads TGTGCCAGCAGCATTAGCAGGGCACGAATCTACGAGCAGTACTTC. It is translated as CASSISRARIYEQYF.

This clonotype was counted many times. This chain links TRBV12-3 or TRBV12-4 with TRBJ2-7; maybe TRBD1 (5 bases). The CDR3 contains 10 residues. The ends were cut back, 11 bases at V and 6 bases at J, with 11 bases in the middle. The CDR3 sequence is CASGSAEQYF. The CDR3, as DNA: TGTGCCTCAGGGTCGGCCGAGCAGTACTTC.

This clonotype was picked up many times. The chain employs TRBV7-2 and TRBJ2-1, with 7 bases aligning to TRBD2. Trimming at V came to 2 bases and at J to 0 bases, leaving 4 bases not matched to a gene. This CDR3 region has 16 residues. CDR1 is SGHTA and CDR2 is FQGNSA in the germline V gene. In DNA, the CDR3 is TGTGCCAGCAGCTTAACCGGGGGGAGCTCCTACAATGAGCAGTTCTTC. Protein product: CASSLTGGSSYNEQFF.

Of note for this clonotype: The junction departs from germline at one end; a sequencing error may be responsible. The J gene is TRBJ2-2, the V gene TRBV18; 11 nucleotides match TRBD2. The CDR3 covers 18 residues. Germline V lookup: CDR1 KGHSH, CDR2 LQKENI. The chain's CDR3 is CASSQVKTSGMNTGEPFF. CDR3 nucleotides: TGTGCCAGCTCCCAAGTTAAGACTAGCGGGATGAACACCGGGGAGCCGTTTTTT. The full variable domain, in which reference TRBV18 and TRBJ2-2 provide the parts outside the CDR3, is NAGVMQNPRHLVRRRGQEARLRCSPMKGHSHVYWYRQLPEEGLKFMVYLQKENIIDESGMPKERFSAEFPKEGPSILRIQQVVRGDSAAYFCASSQVKTSGMNTGEPFFGEGSRLTVL.

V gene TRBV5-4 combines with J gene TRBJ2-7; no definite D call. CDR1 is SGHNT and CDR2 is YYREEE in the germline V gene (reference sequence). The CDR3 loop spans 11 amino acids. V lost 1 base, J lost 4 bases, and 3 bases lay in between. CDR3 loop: CASSLTYEQYF. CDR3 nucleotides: TGTGCCAGCAGCTTGACGTACGAGCAGTACTTC.

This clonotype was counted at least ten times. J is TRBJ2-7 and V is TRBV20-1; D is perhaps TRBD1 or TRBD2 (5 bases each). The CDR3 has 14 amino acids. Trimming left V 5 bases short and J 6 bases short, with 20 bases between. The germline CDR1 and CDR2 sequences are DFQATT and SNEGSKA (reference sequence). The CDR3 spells CSAGMSGTQVEQYF. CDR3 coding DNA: TGCAGTGCTGGGATGTCCGGGACCCAAGTCGAGCAGTACTTC.

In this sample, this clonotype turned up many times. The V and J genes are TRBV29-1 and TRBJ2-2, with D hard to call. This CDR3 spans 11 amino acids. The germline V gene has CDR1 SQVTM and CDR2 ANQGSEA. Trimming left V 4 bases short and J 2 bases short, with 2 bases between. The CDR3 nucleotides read TGCAGCGTTGGTAACACCGGGGAGCTGTTTTTT. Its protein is CSVGNTGELFF.